Each of the 30 T cell receptor beta chains below was sequenced from the same sample in a study of vaccination and CD4 T cells after COVID-19. Their specific antigens are unknown. Treatment described: roughly ten-day PBMC culture with coronavirus spike peptide pools or control peptides (ViraFEST assay). With the Oncomine TCR Beta short-read assay, DNA from cultured CD4+ T cells was sequenced. TCRdb re-analysed the PCR reads in MiXCR, keeping a single row per CDR3 protein. This sample has approximately 17,000 distinct CDR3 sequences, with about 56% found just once. This specimen was CD4+ T cells from blood, cultured in vitro, taken before SARS-CoV-2 vaccination. The receptors stem from a human donor who had recovered from COVID-19.

Turning to this clonotype: Mismatch with germline at one junction end may stem from a read error. V and J are TRBV20-1 and TRBJ1-2, with D tentatively TRBD1 (5 bases). Germline V lookup: CDR1 DFQATT, CDR2 SNEGSKA (reference sequence). The CDR3 is 14 amino acids. CDR3 DNA sequence: TGCAGTGCTAGTGCAGGGAGTCGTAACGATGGCTACACCTTC. Translating gives CSASAGSRNDGYTF.

The J gene is TRBJ1-2, the V gene TRBV2, with 10 nucleotides matching TRBD1. The length of the CDR3 is 15 residues. Losses at the gene ends were 8 bases for V and 5 bases for J; bases not matched to a gene: 11. CDR1 SNHLY and CDR2 FYNNEI come from the germline V gene. The CDR3, as DNA: TGTGCCAGCCTTGCTCCGACAGGGGGCGGATATGGCTACACCTTC. As protein: CASLAPTGGGYGYTF.

The genes are TRBV19 and TRBJ1-1, with D unclear. In germline, CDR1 is LNHDA, CDR2 SQIVND (reference sequence). The V end was cut by 4 bases, the J end by 12 bases, with 21 bases between. This CDR3 is 14 amino acids long. CDR3 residues: CASSNVGRQVVPFF. CDR3 bases: TGTGCCAGTAGTAATGTCGGGAGACAAGTTGTGCCTTTCTTT.

This chain connects TRBV30 to TRBJ1-2, with no clear D. The germline V and J ends were trimmed by 0 bases and 4 bases, with 9 bases remaining between them. Germline V gives CDR1 GTSNPN, CDR2 SVGIG (reference sequence). This CDR3 comprises 13 residues. The CDR3 loop reads CAWSVHDFYGYTF. The DNA of the CDR3 is TGTGCCTGGAGTGTACACGACTTCTATGGCTACACCTTC.

This chain links TRBV19 with TRBJ1-1; no clear D gene. The germline CDR1 and CDR2 sequences are LNHDA and SQIVND (reference sequence). Trimming removed 5 bases at V and 0 bases at J, with 7 bases between. The CDR3 loop spans 13 amino acids. The CDR3 DNA reads as TGTGCCAGTAGTTTTCAGCTGAACACTGAAGCTTTCTTT. It codes for CASSFQLNTEAFF. The variable domain in full, with the rest retrieved from reference TRBV19 and TRBJ1-1, is DGGITQSPKYLFRKEGQNVTLSCEQNLNHDAMYWYRQDPGQGLRLIYYSQIVNDFQKGDIAEGYSVSREKKESFPLTVTSAQKNPTAFYLCASSFQLNTEAFFGQGTRLTVV.

The genes are TRBV7-8 and TRBJ1-2; 7 bases line up with TRBD1. Germline trimming cut 1 base from V and 2 bases from J; bases unmatched to any gene: 4. This CDR3 spans 15 amino acids. Germline lookup yields CDR1 SGHVS and CDR2 FQNEAQ. In DNA form, the CDR3 reads TGTGCCAGCAGCTTAGGTTTAGGGGGCAACTATGGCTACACCTTC. Its protein is CASSLGLGGNYGYTF.

V and J are TRBV20-1 and TRBJ2-4; 7 positions match TRBD1. Germline V gene data show CDR1 as DFQATT and CDR2 as SNEGSKA (reference sequence). V shed 4 bases and J 13 bases; nucleotides not matched to a gene: 7. The CDR3 extends over 11 amino acids. For the CDR3, the DNA is TGCAGTGCTACACCCCGGGACAGCCAGTACTTC. It translates to CSATPRDSQYF.

This clonotype was counted a few times. The chain has TRBV2 and TRBJ2-5; maybe TRBD2 (5 bases). Germline CDR1 is SNHLY and CDR2 is FYNNEI. V was trimmed by 1 base and J by 9 bases, leaving 9 bases between them. CDR3 length: 12 amino acids. CDR3 region: CASSEGAGAQYF. CDR3 DNA: TGTGCCAGCAGTGAAGGGGCCGGGGCCCAGTACTTC.

The genes are TRBV19 and TRBJ2-1; D might be TRBD2 (5 bases). Germline CDR1 is LNHDA and CDR2 is SQIVND (reference sequence). There are 12 residues in the CDR3. Deletions cut 7 bases from V and 11 bases from J, with 15 bases between. The CDR3 DNA sequence: TGTGCCAGTACCTACCGGGAAGGAAAGCAGTTCTTC. Protein: CASTYREGKQFF.

V usage is TRBV19 and J usage is TRBJ1-1; 9 positions agree with TRBD1. Germline values: CDR1 LNHDA, CDR2 SQIVND (reference sequence). V was pared by 10 bases and J by 3 bases, with 9 bases of the junction left unmatched. There are 14 residues in the CDR3. The CDR3 DNA is TGTGCCACAAAACCCGGGACAGGGCACACTGAAGCTTTCTTT. Its translation is CATKPGTGHTEAFF.

The CDR3 spells CASSEYQGSGYTF. The CDR3 DNA sequence: TGTGCCAGCAGCGAATACCAGGGTAGTGGCTACACCTTC. V gene TRBV7-2 combines with J gene TRBJ1-2; possible D gene TRBD1, 5 bases. The CDR3 runs to 13 residues. From germline, CDR1 is SGHTA and CDR2 FQGNSA. V dropped 5 bases and J dropped 7 bases, with 14 bases sitting between them. The full variable domain, in which reference TRBV7-2 and TRBJ1-2 provide the parts outside the CDR3, is GAGVSQSPSNKVTEKGKDVELRCDPISGHTALYWYRQSLGQGLEFLIYFQGNSAPDKSGLPSDRFSAERTGGSVSTLTIQRTQQEDSAVYLCASSEYQGSGYTFGSGTRLTVV.

The chain recombines TRBV15 with TRBJ1-5; D not resolved. The CDR3 totals 15 residues. CDR1 is LNHNV, CDR2 YYDKDF, per germline (reference sequence). The V end was cut by 0 bases, the J end by 1 base, with 7 bases between. CDR3 in amino acids: CATSRDFGSNQPQHF. The DNA for the CDR3 is TGTGCCACCAGCAGAGATTTTGGCAGCAATCAGCCCCAGCATTTT.

The rearrangement joins TRBV12-3 or TRBV12-4 to TRBJ1-1; the D is unclear. V dropped 4 bases and J dropped 2 bases, with 5 bases sitting between them. The CDR3 extends over 12 amino acids. The CDR3 protein is CASSWANTEAFF. The DNA for the CDR3 is TGTGCCAGCAGTTGGGCAAACACTGAAGCTTTCTTT.

The chain combines TRBV20-1 with TRBJ2-1, with D possibly matching TRBD2 (6 bases). The V end lost 6 bases, the J end lost 6 bases, and 18 bases lay between the germline ends. The length of the CDR3 is 14 residues. The germline V gene encodes CDR1 DFQATT and CDR2 SNEGSKA (reference sequence). The CDR3 nucleotides read TGCAGTGCAGACCGAGCCGGGAGATTCAATGAGCAGTTCTTC. This encodes CSADRAGRFNEQFF.

The chain is built from TRBV30 and TRBJ1-2, with 12 bases lining up with TRBD1. V gave up 1 base and J gave up 2 bases; unmatched junction bases: 5. Germline-derived CDR1 and CDR2 are GTSNPN and SVGIG (reference sequence). The CDR3 has 16 amino acids. CDR3 in DNA: TGTGCCTGGAGTGCACAGGGACAGGGGGCAAACTATGGCTACACCTTC. Its protein product is CAWSAQGQGANYGYTF.

This chain joins TRBV28 and TRBJ2-7; TRBD1 agrees at 9 bases. The CDR3 sequence is 14 residues long. From germline, CDR1 is MDHEN and CDR2 SYDVKM. After removal of 6 bases from V and 12 bases from J, the junction contained 15 bases not matched to a gene. CDR3 amino acids: CASRRTGAPQGGYF. DNA for the CDR3: TGTGCCAGCAGGAGGACAGGGGCTCCCCAGGGGGGGTACTTC.

This clonotype showed up just a few times. The chain has TRBV7-9 and TRBJ2-2, with 8 bases matching TRBD1. The CDR3 covers 14 residues. Trimming at V came to 7 bases and at J to 4 bases, leaving 5 bases not matched to a gene. CDR1 is SEHNR, CDR2 FQNEAQ, per germline (reference sequence). The CDR3 protein is CASTLQGGTGELFF. In DNA form, the CDR3 reads TGTGCCAGCACCCTACAGGGGGGCACCGGGGAGCTGTTTTTT. Full variable domain (rest looked up from reference TRBV7-9 and TRBJ2-2): DTGVSQNPRHKITKRGQNVTFRCDPISEHNRLYWYRQTLGQGPEFLTYFQNEAQLEKSRLLSDRFSAERPKGSFSTLEIQRTEQGDSAMYLCASTLQGGTGELFFGEGSRLTVL.

This chain connects TRBV20-1 to TRBJ2-2; the match to TRBD2 covers 9 bases. V lost 5 bases, J lost 5 bases, and 12 bases stayed unmatched. Germline V gene lookup returns CDR1 DFQATT and CDR2 SNEGSKA (reference sequence). This CDR3 is 16 amino acids long. This chain's CDR3 is CSAETSGRRRTGELFF. The DNA of the CDR3 is TGCAGTGCTGAAACGAGCGGGAGGCGCCGGACCGGGGAGCTGTTTTTT.

This clonotype turned up a few times. The chain carries TRBV2 and TRBJ1-2; D ambiguous. Germline lookup yields CDR1 SNHLY and CDR2 FYNNEI. The germline V and J ends were trimmed by 2 bases and 7 bases, with 29 bases remaining between them. The CDR3 is made up of 19 amino acids. The CDR3 region has the DNA TGTGCCAGCAGTGAACCACTAATGGGAGAGACAAGGGATGGCTTTGGCTACACCTTC. Protein: CASSEPLMGETRDGFGYTF.

This clonotype was seen a handful of times. V is TRBV6-5 and J is TRBJ1-2; tentatively, D is TRBD1 (6 bases). Germline V gene lookup returns CDR1 MNHEY and CDR2 SVGAGI. The CDR3 consists of 14 residues. Trimming pared 0 bases from V and 7 bases from J, leaving 12 bases between. CDR3 nucleotide sequence: TGTGCCAGCAGTTACTCAGCCAGGGGATCTGGCTACACCTTC. The encoded protein is CASSYSARGSGYTF.

The chain uses TRBV14 and TRBJ2-1; D unclear. Germline V gives CDR1 SGHDN, CDR2 FVKESK. The V and J ends lost 0 bases and 12 bases respectively, with 12 bases between them. The CDR3 has 13 residues. CDR3 residues: CASSQDLEVAQFF. The CDR3 bases are TGTGCCAGCAGCCAAGATCTCGAGGTTGCGCAGTTCTTC.

The V and J genes are TRBV6-2 or TRBV6-3 and TRBJ2-5; unclear D gene. CDR1 and CDR2 from the germline V gene are MNHEY and SVGEGT. The V end was cut by 2 bases, the J end by 5 bases, with 9 bases between. The CDR3 loop spans 13 amino acids. The CDR3 region has the DNA TGTGCCAGCAGTTACCCGCTCTCTGAGACCCAGTACTTC. This translates into CASSYPLSETQYF.

The J gene is TRBJ2-1, the V gene TRBV20-1; 8 bases map to TRBD2. CDR1 is DFQATT and CDR2 is SNEGSKA in the germline V gene (reference sequence). The CDR3 runs 14 residues. Unmatched junction bases numbered 5, after V lost 0 bases and J lost 7 bases. CDR3 sequence reads: CSARDAREVNEQFF. The DNA of the CDR3 is TGCAGTGCTAGAGATGCGCGGGAGGTAAATGAGCAGTTCTTC.

J is TRBJ1-3 and V is TRBV21-1; the table's D gene call, TRBD1, was not cross checked with the DNA. TRBV21-1 is given as a pseudogene. This CDR3 comprises 16 residues. CDR3 DNA sequence: TGTGCCAGCAGCTCCCGAGGACAGTCCTCTGGAAACACCATATATTTT. Translation: CASSSRGQSSGNTIYF.

This sequence joins TRBV7-8 and TRBJ1-2; the D gene is possibly TRBD1 (5 bases). Germline V gene sequence: CDR1 SGHVS, CDR2 FQNEAQ. The CDR3 is 17 amino acids. Trimming removed 4 bases from V and 0 bases from J, with 18 bases in between. CDR3 in amino acids: CASSYQPSGPSNYGYTF. CDR3 bases: TGTGCCAGCAGCTATCAACCCTCAGGGCCGTCTAACTATGGCTACACCTTC. Filled out from reference TRBV7-8 and TRBJ1-2, the complete variable domain reads GAGVSQSPRYKVAKRGQDVALRCDPISGHVSLFWYQQALGQGPEFLTYFQNEAQLDKSGLPSDRFFAERPEGSVSTLKIQRTQQEDSAVYLCASSYQPSGPSNYGYTFGSGTRLTVV.

V and J are TRBV6-4 and TRBJ2-5, with 8 bases identical to TRBD2. Germline V gene sequence: CDR1 MRHNA, CDR2 SNTAGT. With 6 bases clipped from V and 5 bases from J, the junction kept 17 bases outside the gene matches. The CDR3 runs to 17 residues. The CDR3 DNA follows: TGTGCCAGCAGCCCAGACCCTTGTCGGGAGGGCCAGGAGACCCAGTACTTC. Residues: CASSPDPCREGQETQYF.

In this sample, this clonotype turned up a few times. The V and J genes are TRBV27 and TRBJ1-2; maybe TRBD1 (6 bases). V lost 1 base, J lost 5 bases, and 14 bases lay in between. The CDR3 contains 15 residues. Germline V gene data show CDR1 as MNHEY and CDR2 as SMNVEV (reference sequence). The CDR3 bases are TGTGCCAGCAGTTTATGGGGGGCCCAGACTTATGGCTACACCTTC. Its translation is CASSLWGAQTYGYTF.

This chain uses TRBV19 with TRBJ1-1, with D perhaps matching TRBD1 (5 bases). Germline CDR1 reads LNHDA; CDR2 reads SQIVND (reference sequence). V lost 3 bases and J lost 0, with 11 bases in between. CDR3 size: 15 residues. For the CDR3, the DNA is TGTGCCAGTAGTATGGGGCCGGGGCTGAACACTGAAGCTTTCTTT. Translated: CASSMGPGLNTEAFF.

The chain is built from TRBV20-1 and TRBJ1-5, with 8 bases aligning to TRBD1. Germline lookup yields CDR1 DFQATT and CDR2 SNEGSKA (reference sequence). The CDR3 has 13 amino acids. The V and J ends lost 1 base and 9 bases, in that order; junction bases with no gene match: 5. The CDR3 reads CSARGQGNGPQHF. CDR3 coding DNA: TGCAGTGCTAGAGGACAGGGGAATGGGCCCCAGCATTTT.

This clonotype came up a few times. The V and J genes are TRBV2 and TRBJ2-3, with no clear D. The CDR3 contains 12 residues. Germline CDR1 and CDR2: SNHLY and FYNNEI. V was clipped by 6 bases and J by 6 bases, with 10 bases between them. The CDR3 loop reads CASRTMIDTQYF. CDR3 sequence (DNA): TGTGCCAGCAGGACCATGATTGATACGCAGTATTTT.